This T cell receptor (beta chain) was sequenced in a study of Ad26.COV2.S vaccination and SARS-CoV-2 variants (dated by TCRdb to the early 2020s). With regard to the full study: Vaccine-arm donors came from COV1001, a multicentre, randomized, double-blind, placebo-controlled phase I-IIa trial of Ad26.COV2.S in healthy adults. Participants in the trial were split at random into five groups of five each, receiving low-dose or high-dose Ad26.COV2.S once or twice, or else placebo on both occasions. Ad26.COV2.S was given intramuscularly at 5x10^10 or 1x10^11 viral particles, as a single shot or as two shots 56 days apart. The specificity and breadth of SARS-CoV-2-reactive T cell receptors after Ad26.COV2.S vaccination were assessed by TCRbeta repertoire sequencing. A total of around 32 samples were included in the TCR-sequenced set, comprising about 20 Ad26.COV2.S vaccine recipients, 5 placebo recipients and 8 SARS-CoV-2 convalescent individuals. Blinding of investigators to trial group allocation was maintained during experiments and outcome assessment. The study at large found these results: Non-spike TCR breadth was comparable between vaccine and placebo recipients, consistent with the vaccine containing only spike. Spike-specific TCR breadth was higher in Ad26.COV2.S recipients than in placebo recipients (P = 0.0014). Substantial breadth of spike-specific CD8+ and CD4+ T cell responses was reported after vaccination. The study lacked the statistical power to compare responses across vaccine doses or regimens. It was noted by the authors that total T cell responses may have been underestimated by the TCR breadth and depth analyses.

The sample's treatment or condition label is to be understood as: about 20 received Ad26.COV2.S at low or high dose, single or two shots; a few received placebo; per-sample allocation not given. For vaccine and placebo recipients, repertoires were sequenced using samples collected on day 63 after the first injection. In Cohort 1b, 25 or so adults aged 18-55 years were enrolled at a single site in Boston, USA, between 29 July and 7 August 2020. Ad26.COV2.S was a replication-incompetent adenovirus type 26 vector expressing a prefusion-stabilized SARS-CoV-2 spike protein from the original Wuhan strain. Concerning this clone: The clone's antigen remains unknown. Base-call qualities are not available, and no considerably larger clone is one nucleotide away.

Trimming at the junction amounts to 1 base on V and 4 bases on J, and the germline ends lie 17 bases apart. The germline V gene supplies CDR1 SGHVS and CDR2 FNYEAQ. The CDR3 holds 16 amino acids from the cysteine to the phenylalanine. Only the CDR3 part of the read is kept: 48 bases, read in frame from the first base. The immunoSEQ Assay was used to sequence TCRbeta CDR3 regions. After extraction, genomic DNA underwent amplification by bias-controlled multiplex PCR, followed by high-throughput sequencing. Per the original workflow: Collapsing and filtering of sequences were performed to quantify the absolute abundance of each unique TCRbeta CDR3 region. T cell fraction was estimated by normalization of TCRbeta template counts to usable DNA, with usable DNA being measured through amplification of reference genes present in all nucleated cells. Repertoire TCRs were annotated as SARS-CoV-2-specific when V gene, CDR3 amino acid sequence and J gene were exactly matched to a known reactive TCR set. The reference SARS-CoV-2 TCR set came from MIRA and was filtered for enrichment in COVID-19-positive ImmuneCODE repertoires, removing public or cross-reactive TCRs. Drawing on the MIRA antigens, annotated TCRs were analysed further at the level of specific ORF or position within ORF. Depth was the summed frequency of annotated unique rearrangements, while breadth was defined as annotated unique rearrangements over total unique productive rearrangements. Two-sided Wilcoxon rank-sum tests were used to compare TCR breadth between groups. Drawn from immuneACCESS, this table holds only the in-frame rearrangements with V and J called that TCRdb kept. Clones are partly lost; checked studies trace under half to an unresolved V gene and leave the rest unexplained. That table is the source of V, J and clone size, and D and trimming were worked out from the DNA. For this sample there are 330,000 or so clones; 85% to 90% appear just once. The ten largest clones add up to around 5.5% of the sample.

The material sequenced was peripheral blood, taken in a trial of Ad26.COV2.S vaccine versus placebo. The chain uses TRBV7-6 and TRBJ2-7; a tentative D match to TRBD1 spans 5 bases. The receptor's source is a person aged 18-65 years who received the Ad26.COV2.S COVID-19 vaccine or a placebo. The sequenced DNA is TGTGCCAGCAGCTTAGGTCAGGGCCCGGTCGGTTACGAGCAGTACTTC. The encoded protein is CASSLGQGPVGYEQYF. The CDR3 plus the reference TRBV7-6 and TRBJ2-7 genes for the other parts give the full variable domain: GAGVSQSPRYKVTKRGQDVALRCDPISGHVSLYWYRQALGQGPEFLTYFNYEAQQDKSGLPNDRFSAERPEGSISTLTIQRTEQRDSAMYRCASSLGQGPVGYEQYFGPGTRLTVT.